This T cell receptor (beta chain) was recovered during a study of CD8 T cells in ankylosing spondylitis. Study-wide results and caveats: Seemingly characteristic of ankylosing spondylitis blood was a TCR beta motif consisting of roughly 8 highly homologous variants. Significant enrichment of disease-linked clones was reportedly seen in matched ankylosing spondylitis synovial fluid.

The CDR3 consists of 15 residues. Germline loops: CDR1 SGDLS, CDR2 YYNGEE. V lost 3 bases and J lost 0; bases outside the gene matches: 3. With respect to this clonotype: Its specificity is not known.

From the 5' RACE reads, TCRdb called clonotypes with MiXCR, one entry per CDR3 protein. The sample has some 840,000 distinct CDR3 sequences, 12% seen once. Specimen: blood, either unsorted or a sorted T cell fraction (not recorded which). This chain uses TRBV9 with TRBJ2-3, with 8 positions matching TRBD2. This sequence originates from a male donor with ankylosing spondylitis. CDR3 loop: CASSASGGSTDTQYF. The CDR3 region has the DNA TGTGCCAGCAGCGCGAGCGGGGGTAGCACAGATACGCAGTATTTT.